This entry lists 25 T cell receptor beta chains sequenced from one sample in a study of control samples from healthy donors and cancer patients. Produced via immunoSEQ multiplex PCR; TCRdb's table is partial and in-frame only. The data contain around 200,000 clones, just under 95% of them singletons. The sample consisted of blood. These receptors all come from a man younger than 30 in good health.

The chain carries TRBV5-1 and TRBJ2-1; TRBD2 aligns across 11 bases. The CDR3 runs to 12 residues. Germline loops: CDR1 SGHRS, CDR2 YFSETQ. V lost 4 bases, J lost 13 bases, and 4 bases stayed unmatched. CDR3 sequence reads: CASSSTSGGQFF. As DNA, the CDR3 is TGCGCCAGCAGCAGTACTAGCGGGGGACAGTTCTTC.

In the case of this clone: One junction end does not reproduce the germline sequence, and a read error may be involved. The V gene is TRBV5-3, the J gene TRBJ2-2, with TRBD2 matching 7 bases. TRBV5-3 falls under the ORF class, with uncertain function. This CDR3 is 15 amino acids long. The CDR3, as DNA: TGTGCCAGAAGTTGGCCATACAGGTTCCCCGCGGGAGCTGTTTTT. It specifies CARSWPYRFPAGAVF.

The sample holds one count of this clone. This chain connects TRBV6-5 to TRBJ2-7; the D gene is possibly TRBD2 (6 bases). V was shortened by 3 bases and J by 2 bases, with 14 bases between the two germline ends. The CDR3 spans 15 residues. Germline V CDR1 and CDR2: MNHEY, SVGAGI. The CDR3 sequence is CASSYIVGGTYEQYF. The CDR3 nucleotides read TGTGCCAGCAGTTATATCGTAGGCGGGACCTACGAGCAGTACTTC.

This clone turned up a few times. The chain uses TRBV24-1 and TRBJ1-1; 7 positions agree with TRBD1. The CDR3 length is 11 residues. After removal of 10 bases from V and 5 bases from J, the junction contained 3 bases not matched to a gene. Germline CDR1 KGHDR, CDR2 SFDVKD. CDR3: CATSQGTEAFF. The DNA of the CDR3 is TGTGCCACTTCACAGGGGACTGAAGCTTTCTTT.

The rearrangement uses TRBV7-3 and TRBJ2-7, with D perhaps matching TRBD2 (5 bases). The germline V gene has CDR1 SGHTA and CDR2 FQGTGA. Between the trimmed V and J ends, which lost 0 bases and 5 bases, there was a span of 8 bases. The CDR3 totals 13 residues. CDR3 in DNA: TGTGCCAGCAGCTTAACCCCCGGGGACGAGCAGTACTTC. It encodes CASSLTPGDEQYF.

The chain combines TRBV5-1 with TRBJ1-4; no reliable D call. The V gene's germline CDR1 is SGHRS and CDR2 YFSETQ. Trimming took 0 bases from V and 8 from J, leaving 8 bases between them. The length of the CDR3 is 13 residues. The CDR3 region is CASSLGGQEKLFF. The CDR3 region has the DNA TGCGCCAGCAGCTTGGGGGGTCAGGAAAAACTGTTTTTT.

CDR3 protein: CASSYLTGQGDYGYTF. CDR3 in DNA: TGTGCCAGCAGTTACCTCACGGGACAGGGTGACTATGGCTACACCTTC. The rearrangement links TRBV27 to TRBJ1-2, with 9 bases aligning to TRBD1. CDR1 is MNHEY and CDR2 is SMNVEV in the germline V gene (reference sequence). This CDR3 contains 16 residues. V dropped 4 bases and J dropped 3; count of bases not matched to a gene: 9.

V is TRBV12-5 and J is TRBJ1-5, with 7 bases lining up with TRBD1. Germline lookup yields CDR1 LGHNT and CDR2 FRNRAP. The CDR3 length is 16 residues. J lost 4 bases, V lost 6 bases, and 12 bases had no gene match. The CDR3, as DNA: TGTGCTAGTGGCCCAGGGGGAGGCGGGCCTAATCAGCCCCAGCATTTT. It translates to CASGPGGGGPNQPQHF.

The genes are TRBV5-5 and TRBJ2-7; TRBD1 aligns across 11 bases. This CDR3 is 17 amino acids long. Germline CDR1 is SGHKS and CDR2 is YYEKEE (reference sequence). After removal of 0 bases from V and 6 bases from J, the junction contained 11 bases not matched to a gene. The CDR3 DNA reads as TGTGCCAGCAGCTTGGTTATCCAGGACAGGGGGCGGACCGAGCAGTACTTC. It encodes CASSLVIQDRGRTEQYF.

This chain joins TRBV13 and TRBJ2-1, with D tentatively TRBD2 (6 bases). Germline V gene sequence: CDR1 PRHDT, CDR2 FYEKMQ (reference sequence). This CDR3 comprises 15 residues. V was pared by 5 bases and J by 6 bases, with 17 bases between. CDR3: CASSHRAPGGNEQFF. In nucleotides, the CDR3 is TGTGCCAGCAGCCACCGGGCCCCCGGGGGCAATGAGCAGTTCTTC.

The chain employs TRBV6-6 and TRBJ1-1, with D uncertain. The CDR3 runs 14 residues. Between the trimmed V and J ends, which lost 2 bases and 6 bases, there was a span of 13 bases. Germline V gene lookup returns CDR1 MNHNY and CDR2 SVGAGI (reference sequence). This chain's CDR3 is CASSYRQVRSEAFF. CDR3 nucleotides: TGTGCCAGCAGTTACCGCCAAGTAAGGTCTGAAGCTTTCTTT.

Written as DNA, the CDR3 is TGTGCCAGCAGTGCCCCTGGGGGCAGGGGGAATGAAAAACTGTTTTTT. Translating it yields CASSAPGGRGNEKLFF. The V gene is TRBV2, the J gene TRBJ1-4; 7 nucleotides align to TRBD1. The CDR3 contains 16 residues. Germline V lookup: CDR1 SNHLY, CDR2 FYNNEI. V trimming: 4 bases; J trimming: 5 bases; junction bases outside the gene matches: 10.

The V call is TRBV5-8, the J call TRBJ2-1, with D perhaps matching TRBD1 (6 bases). Germline V gene lookup returns CDR1 SGHTS and CDR2 YDEGEE. Deletions cut 2 bases from V and 0 bases from J, with 9 bases between. The CDR3 is 15 amino acids. The CDR3 DNA reads as TGTGCCAGCAGCTTTAACAGGGACTCCTACAATGAGCAGTTCTTC. Amino acid sequence: CASSFNRDSYNEQFF.

The chain carries TRBV3-1 (or the pseudogene TRBV3-2) and TRBJ1-6, with D unresolved. From germline, CDR1 is LGHDT and CDR2 YNNKEL (reference sequence). CDR3 length equals 16 residues. Trimming stripped 4 bases from V and 7 bases from J, with 17 bases between. CDR3 amino acids: CASSPRFDNRNSPLHF. CDR3 in DNA: TGTGCCAGCAGCCCACGCTTCGATAATAGGAATTCACCCCTCCACTTT.

The table lists this clone with a count of one. The chain has TRBV18 and TRBJ1-5, with TRBD1 identical over 7 bases. This CDR3 has 15 residues. The J segment lost 5 bases and the V segment lost 6 bases, leaving 10 bases of the junction unmatched. Germline CDR1 reads KGHSH; CDR2 reads LQKENI. The DNA for the CDR3 is TGTGCCAGCTCGGAAAACAGGGGAATGGATCAGCCCCAGCATTTT. Encoded protein: CASSENRGMDQPQHF. Full variable domain (missing parts from reference TRBV18 and TRBJ1-5): NAGVMQNPRHLVRRRGQEARLRCSPMKGHSHVYWYRQLPEEGLKFMVYLQKENIIDESGMPKERFSAEFPKEGPSILRIQQVVRGDSAAYFCASSENRGMDQPQHFGDGTRLSIL.

The chain couples TRBV11-2 to TRBJ2-5; D call uncertain. The germline V gene has CDR1 SGHAT and CDR2 FQNNGV. The CDR3 runs to 13 residues. Trimming pared 2 bases from V and 5 bases from J, leaving 9 bases between. This CDR3 reads CASSLSLRETQYF. The CDR3 coding sequence is TGTGCCAGCAGCTTAAGTCTAAGGGAGACCCAGTACTTC.

The chain combines TRBV10-3 with TRBJ1-1, with TRBD1 as a possible D gene (6 bases). Germline-derived CDR1 and CDR2 are ENHRY and SYGVKD. V lost 5 bases to trimming and J lost 10 bases, with 23 bases between them. This CDR3 has 15 amino acids. The CDR3 sequence is CAISSTGLYLSGAFF. The CDR3 DNA sequence: TGTGCCATCAGTTCTACAGGGCTCTACTTAAGTGGAGCTTTCTTT.

This chain uses TRBV25-1 with TRBJ1-4; TRBD1 matches at 9 bases. This CDR3 has 16 amino acids. V lost 2 bases and J lost 7; bases outside the gene matches: 8. CDR1 is MGHDK, CDR2 SYGVNS, per germline. CDR3 sequence: CASSEKTPGQGEKLFF. DNA of the CDR3: TGTGCCAGCAGTGAAAAAACGCCGGGACAGGGTGAAAAACTGTTTTTT.

With respect to this clone: One end of the junction is discordant with germline, which a read error may explain. The V call is TRBV24-1, the J call TRBJ1-1; D call uncertain. This CDR3 has 13 residues. CDR1 is KGHDR and CDR2 is SFDVKD in the germline V gene. In DNA form, the CDR3 reads TGTGCCACCAGTGGAGGGTCGAACACTGAAGCTTCCTTT. It codes for CATSGGSNTEASF.

The chain employs TRBV5-4 and TRBJ2-2; 8 nucleotides align to TRBD1. The CDR3 runs to 15 residues. With V trimmed by 3 bases and J by 5 bases, 6 bases remained unmatched. Germline loops: CDR1 SGHNT, CDR2 YYREEE (reference sequence). CDR3 sequence reads: CASSSDRGGTGELFF. CDR3 in DNA: TGTGCCAGCAGCTCCGACAGGGGCGGAACCGGGGAGCTGTTTTTT. The full variable domain, its missing parts supplied by reference TRBV5-4 and TRBJ2-2, is ETGVTQSPTHLIKTRGQQVTLRCSSQSGHNTVSWYQQALGQGPQFIFQYYREEENGRGNFPPRFSGLQFPNYSSELNVNALELDDSALYLCASSSDRGGTGELFFGEGSRLTVL.

The chain recombines TRBV6-5 with TRBJ2-5, with D possibly TRBD1 on 6 matching bases. V lost 2 bases and J lost 9, with 7 bases in between. Looked up from germline, CDR1 is MNHEY and CDR2 is SVGAGI. The CDR3 sequence is 11 residues long. CDR3 loop: CASSYDRSQYF. The CDR3 DNA reads TGTGCCAGCAGTTACGACAGGTCCCAGTACTTC.

The rearrangement uses TRBV7-3 and TRBJ2-1; D is unresolved. Trimming stripped 2 bases from V and 9 bases from J, with 8 bases between. CDR3 size: 12 residues. Germline-derived CDR1 and CDR2 are SGHTA and FQGTGA. The CDR3 spells CASSLQGSEQFF. Here the CDR3 DNA reads TGTGCCAGCAGCTTACAAGGCAGTGAGCAGTTCTTC.

The chain carries TRBV5-4 and TRBJ2-1; weak D call: TRBD2 (6 bases). The ends were cut back, 2 bases at V and 7 bases at J, with 10 bases in the middle. Germline CDR1 and CDR2: SGHNT and YYREEE (reference sequence). The CDR3 runs 13 residues. CDR3 DNA sequence: TGTGCCAGCAGCTTCGGGACTCCAAATGAGCAGTTCTTC. Residues: CASSFGTPNEQFF.

This chain joins TRBV5-5 and TRBJ2-5; weak D call: TRBD2 (5 bases). V was pared by 1 base and J by 2 bases, with 12 bases between. This CDR3 spans 15 amino acids. Germline V gives CDR1 SGHKS, CDR2 YYEKEE (reference sequence). The CDR3 protein is CASSLRARTQETQYF. The CDR3 bases are TGTGCCAGCAGCTTGAGGGCCAGGACTCAAGAGACCCAGTACTTC. Using reference TRBV5-5 and TRBJ2-5 for the parts outside the CDR3, the full variable domain is DAGVTQSPTHLIKTRGQQVTLRCSPISGHKSVSWYQQVLGQGPQFIFQYYEKEERGRGNFPDRFSARQFPNYSSELNVNALLLGDSALYLCASSLRARTQETQYFGPGTRLLVL.

This sequence joins TRBV29-1 and TRBJ2-7; D may be TRBD1 or TRBD2 (5 bases each). Trimming pared 6 bases from V and 3 bases from J, leaving 12 bases between. The germline CDR1 and CDR2 sequences are SQVTM and ANQGSEA. This CDR3 has 12 amino acids. Written as DNA, the CDR3 is TGCAGCGTGGGACGGGATAACTACGAGCAGTACTTC. Amino acid sequence: CSVGRDNYEQYF.